This TCR beta chain was identified in a study of OX40 agonist ivuxolimab in advanced cancers. The data were produced by immunoSEQ multiplex PCR, yet TCRdb's version contains in-frame clones alone and is incomplete. The table includes about 67,000 clones, 85% detected once. This CDR3 comprises 12 residues. Between the trimmed V and J ends, which lost 1 base and 11 bases, there was a span of 8 bases. Per the germline V gene, CDR1 is SEHNR and CDR2 is FQNEAQ (reference sequence). This clone showed up just once. This TCR came from an adult with an advanced solid tumor such as melanoma, head and neck, liver or kidney cancer. The chain has TRBV7-9 and TRBJ1-4, with D perhaps matching TRBD1 (5 bases). Sequenced material: CD4+ or CD8+ T cells sorted from blood, taken in a trial of the OX40 agonist ivuxolimab. CDR3: CASSLDGDKLFF. The CDR3 DNA is TGTGCCAGCAGCTTAGATGGGGACAAACTGTTTTTT.